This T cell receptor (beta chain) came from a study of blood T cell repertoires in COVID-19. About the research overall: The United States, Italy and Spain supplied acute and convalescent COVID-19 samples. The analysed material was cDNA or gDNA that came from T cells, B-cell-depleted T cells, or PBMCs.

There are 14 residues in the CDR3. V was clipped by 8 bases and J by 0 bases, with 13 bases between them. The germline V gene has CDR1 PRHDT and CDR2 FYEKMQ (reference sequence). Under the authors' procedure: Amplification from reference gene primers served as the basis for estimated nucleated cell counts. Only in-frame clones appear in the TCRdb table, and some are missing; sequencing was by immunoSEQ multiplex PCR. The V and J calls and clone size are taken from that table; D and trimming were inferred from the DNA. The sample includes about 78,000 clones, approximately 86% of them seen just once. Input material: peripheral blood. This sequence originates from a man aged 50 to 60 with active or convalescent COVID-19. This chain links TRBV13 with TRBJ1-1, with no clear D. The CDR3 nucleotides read TGTGCCAGCGTGTCACTCCTTTTGAACACTGAAGCTTTCTTT. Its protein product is CASVSLLLNTEAFF. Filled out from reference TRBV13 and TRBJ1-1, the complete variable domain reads AAGVIQSPRHLIKEKRETATLKCYPIPRHDTVYWYQQGPGQDPQFLISFYEKMQSDKGSIPDRFSAQQFSDYHSELNMSSLELGDSALYFCASVSLLLNTEAFFGQGTRLTVV.